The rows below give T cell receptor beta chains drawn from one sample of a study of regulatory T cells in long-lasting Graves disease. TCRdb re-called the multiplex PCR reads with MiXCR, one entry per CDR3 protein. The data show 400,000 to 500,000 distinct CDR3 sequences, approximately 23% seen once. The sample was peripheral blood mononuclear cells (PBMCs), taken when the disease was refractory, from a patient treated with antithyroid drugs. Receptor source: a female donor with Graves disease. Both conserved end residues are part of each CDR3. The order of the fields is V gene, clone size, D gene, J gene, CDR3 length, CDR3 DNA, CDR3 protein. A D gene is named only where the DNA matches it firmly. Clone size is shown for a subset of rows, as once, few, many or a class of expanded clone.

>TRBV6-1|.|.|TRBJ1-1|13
TGTGCCAGCAGACATAAAGGGTCGGCTGAAGCTTTCTTT
CASRHKGSAEAFF
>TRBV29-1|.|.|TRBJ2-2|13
TGCAGCTCCTATGGGGGGAACACCGGGGAGCTGTTTTTT
CSSYGGNTGELFF
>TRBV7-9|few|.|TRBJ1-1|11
TGTGCCAGCACCCAGGTCACTGAAGCTTTCTTT
CASTQVTEAFF
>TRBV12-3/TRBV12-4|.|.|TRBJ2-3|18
TGTGCCAGCAGTTTGGGGACAAGGGGGGTTTATAGCAATCAGCCCCAGTATTTT
CASSLGTRGVYSNQPQYF
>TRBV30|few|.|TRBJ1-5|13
TGTGCCTGCTCAGCAGGAGGCAATCAGCCCCAGCATTTT
CACSAGGNQPQHF
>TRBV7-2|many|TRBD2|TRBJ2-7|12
TGTGCCAGCGAGAGCGGGAGTGACGAGCAGTACTTC
CASESGSDEQYF
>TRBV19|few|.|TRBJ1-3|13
TGTGCCAGTATGGCGAACTCTGGAAACACCATATATTTT
CASMANSGNTIYF
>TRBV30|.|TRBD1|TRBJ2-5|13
TGTGCCTGGACAGTAGGGGGCGCGAAGACCCAGTACTTC
CAWTVGGAKTQYF
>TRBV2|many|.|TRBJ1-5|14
TGTGCCAGCAGTGCCCCTTATAGCAATCAGCCCCAGCATTTT
CASSAPYSNQPQHF
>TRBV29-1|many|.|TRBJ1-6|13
TGCAGCGTTGACATAGGACAAGGATCACCCCTCCACTTT
CSVDIGQGSPLHF
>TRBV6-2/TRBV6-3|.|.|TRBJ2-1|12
TGTGCCAGCAGTCCTACAGGGAATGAGCAGTTCTTC
CASSPTGNEQFF
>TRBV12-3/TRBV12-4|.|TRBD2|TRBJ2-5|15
TGTGCCAGCAGTGCAGGACTAGCCCCTACGGGGACCCAGTACTTC
CASSAGLAPTGTQYF
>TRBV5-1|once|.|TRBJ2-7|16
TGCGCCAGCAGCCCACCAAAAAGGACAGCCGAAAACGAGCAGTACTTC
CASSPPKRTAENEQYF
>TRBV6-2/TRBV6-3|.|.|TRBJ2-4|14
TGTGCCAGCAGTCTTCGACTAGTTGAAAACATTCAGTACTTC
CASSLRLVENIQYF
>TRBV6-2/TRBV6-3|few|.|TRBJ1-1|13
TGTGCCAGCAGTTACTTTCAGGGAACTGAAGCTTTCTTT
CASSYFQGTEAFF
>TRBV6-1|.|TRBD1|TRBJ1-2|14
TGTGCCAGCAGCAAACCGGGACAGGGGAGTGGCTACACCTTC
CASSKPGQGSGYTF
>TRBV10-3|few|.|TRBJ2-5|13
TGTGCCATCAGTGAGGGCGGCTGGGAGACCCAGTACTTC
CAISEGGWETQYF
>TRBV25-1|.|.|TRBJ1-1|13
TGTGCCAGCAGTGAGGCCTGGGGTGCTGAAGCTTTCTTT
CASSEAWGAEAFF
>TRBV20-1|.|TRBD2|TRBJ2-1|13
TGCAGTGCTAGCATTCAGCGGGAGGCCGAGCAGTTCTTC
CSASIQREAEQFF
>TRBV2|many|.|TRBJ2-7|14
TGTGCCTACGAGGCCGGAGGGGGGAGGGACGAGCAGTACTTC
CAYEAGGGRDEQYF
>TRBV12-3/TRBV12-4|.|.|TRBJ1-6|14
TGTGCCAGCCGTACCGGTCTGCCCGGTTCACCCCTCCACTTT
CASRTGLPGSPLHF
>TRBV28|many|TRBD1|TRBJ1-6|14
TGTGCCAGCAGCTTCGGGACAGGGAATTCACCCCTCCACTTT
CASSFGTGNSPLHF
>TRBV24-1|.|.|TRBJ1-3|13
TGTGCCACCAGTGCTGGGGCTGGAAACACCATATATTTT
CATSAGAGNTIYF
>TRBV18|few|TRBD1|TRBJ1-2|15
TGTGCCAGCTCACCCGGGACAGCCCAACGCTATGGCTACACCTTC
CASSPGTAQRYGYTF
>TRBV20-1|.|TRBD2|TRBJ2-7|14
TGCAGTGCTAAATCTGGGCGGGAGGGCCGCGAGCAGTACTTC
CSAKSGREGREQYF
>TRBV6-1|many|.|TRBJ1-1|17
TGTGCCAGCAGTCCACCTACTCTCCCGACAGTGAACACTGAAGCTTTCTTT
CASSPPTLPTVNTEAFF
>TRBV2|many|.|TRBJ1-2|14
TGTGCCAGCAGTGAGTCACCATTTAACTATGGCTACACCTTC
CASSESPFNYGYTF
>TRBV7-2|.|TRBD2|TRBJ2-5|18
TGTGCCAGCAGCTTAGCACTAGCGGGGGGGCCGGATCAAGAGACCCAGTACTTC
CASSLALAGGPDQETQYF
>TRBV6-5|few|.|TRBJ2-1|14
TGTGCCAGCAGTTACGGTCTTATATACAATGAGCAGTTCTTC
CASSYGLIYNEQFF
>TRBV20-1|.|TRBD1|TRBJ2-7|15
TGCAGTGCTAGAGATCGGGCAGGGGGCTTGTACGAGCAGTACTTC
CSARDRAGGLYEQYF
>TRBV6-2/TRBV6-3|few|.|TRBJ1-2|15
TGTGCCAGCAGTTACTCGCAGGGCGAGGTCTATGGCTACACCTTC
CASSYSQGEVYGYTF
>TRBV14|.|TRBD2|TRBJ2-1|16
TGTGCCAGCAGCAGACTTCCTAGCGGGGCCCCGGGAGAGCAGTTCTTC
CASSRLPSGAPGEQFF
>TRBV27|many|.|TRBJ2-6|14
TGTGCCAGCAGCTTGCTCTCTGGGGCCAACGTCCTGACTTTC
CASSLLSGANVLTF
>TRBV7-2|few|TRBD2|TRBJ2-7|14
TGTGCCAGCAGCACCTTAGCGGGGGGCCACGAGCAGTACTTC
CASSTLAGGHEQYF
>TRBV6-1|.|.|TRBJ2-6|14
TGTGCCTGCACAGAGGGCTCTGGGGCCAACGTCCTGACTTTC
CACTEGSGANVLTF
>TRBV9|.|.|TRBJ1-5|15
TGTGCCAGCAGCGCCGGACCGAACAGCAATCAGCCCCAGCATTTT
CASSAGPNSNQPQHF
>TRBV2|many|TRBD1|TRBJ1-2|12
TGTGCCACCCCGGGACAGGCTTATGGCTACACCTTC
CATPGQAYGYTF
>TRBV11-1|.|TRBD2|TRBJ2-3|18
TGTGCCAGCAGCTTCTCTGGGTCCACCGCGGGGGAGACAGATACGCAGTATTTT
CASSFSGSTAGETDTQYF
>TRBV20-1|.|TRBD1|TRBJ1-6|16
TGCAGTGCTAGATCCCTTGGACAGGGGGAAGGCTCACCCCTCCACTTT
CSARSLGQGEGSPLHF
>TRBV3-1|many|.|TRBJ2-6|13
TGTGCCAGCACTCAGGGCGGGGCCAACGTCCTGACTTTC
CASTQGGANVLTF
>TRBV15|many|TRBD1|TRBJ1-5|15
TGTGCCACCAGCCGGGACAGGGGAGGTAGTCAGCCCCAGCATTTT
CATSRDRGGSQPQHF